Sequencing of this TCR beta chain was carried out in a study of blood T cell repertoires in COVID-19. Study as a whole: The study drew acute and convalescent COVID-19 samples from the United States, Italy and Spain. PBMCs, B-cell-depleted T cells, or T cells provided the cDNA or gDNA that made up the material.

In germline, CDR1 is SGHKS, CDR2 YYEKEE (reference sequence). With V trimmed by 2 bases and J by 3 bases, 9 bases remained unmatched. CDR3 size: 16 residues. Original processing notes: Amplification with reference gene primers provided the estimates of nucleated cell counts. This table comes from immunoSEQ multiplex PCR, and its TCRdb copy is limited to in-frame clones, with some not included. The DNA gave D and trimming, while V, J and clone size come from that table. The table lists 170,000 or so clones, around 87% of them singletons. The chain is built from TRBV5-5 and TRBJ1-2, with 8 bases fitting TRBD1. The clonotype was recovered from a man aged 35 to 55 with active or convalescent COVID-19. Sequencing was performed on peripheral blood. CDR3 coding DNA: TGTGCCAGCAGCTTATCCGGGACAGGAGGGGACTATGGCTACACCTTC. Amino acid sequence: CASSLSGTGGDYGYTF.